This TCR beta chain was observed in a study of blood T cell repertoires in COVID-19. Study context: The analysed material was cDNA or gDNA that came from T cells, B-cell-depleted T cells, or PBMCs.

CDR3 length: 15 amino acids. From germline, CDR1 is MDHEN and CDR2 SYDVKM. Trimming removed 7 bases from V and 7 bases from J; junction bases left unmatched: 10. Some clones are missing from TCRdb's copy, which holds only in-frame ones; the method was immunoSEQ multiplex PCR. The profile shows over 75,000 clones, approximately 82% of them singletons. The chain employs TRBV28 and TRBJ1-2, with 12 bases that match TRBD1. The sequenced sample was peripheral blood. This TCR was sampled from a man between 65 and 80 years old with acute or convalescent COVID-19. For the CDR3, the DNA is TGTGCCAGCACCGGGGGGGACAGGGGGCGTAGTGGCTACACCTTC. Its translation: CASTGGDRGRSGYTF.